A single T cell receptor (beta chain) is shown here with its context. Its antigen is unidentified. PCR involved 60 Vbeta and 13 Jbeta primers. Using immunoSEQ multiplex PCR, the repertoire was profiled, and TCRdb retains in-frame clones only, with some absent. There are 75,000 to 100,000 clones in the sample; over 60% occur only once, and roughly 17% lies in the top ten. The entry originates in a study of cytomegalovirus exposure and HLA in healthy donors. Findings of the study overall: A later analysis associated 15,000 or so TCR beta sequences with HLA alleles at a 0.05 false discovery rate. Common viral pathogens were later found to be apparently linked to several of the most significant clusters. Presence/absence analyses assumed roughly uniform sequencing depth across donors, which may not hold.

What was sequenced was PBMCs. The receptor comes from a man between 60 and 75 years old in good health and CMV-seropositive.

The CDR3 is CASSWAIQVRGDTQYF. CDR3 DNA sequence: TGCGCCAGCAGCTGGGCAATACAGGTGCGGGGAGATACGCAGTATTTT. The chain joins TRBV5-1 to TRBJ2-3; a weak D match, TRBD2 (6 bases). Germline V gene sequence: CDR1 SGHRS, CDR2 YFSETQ. This CDR3 has 16 residues. V was shortened by 3 bases and J by 5 bases, with 19 bases between the two germline ends.